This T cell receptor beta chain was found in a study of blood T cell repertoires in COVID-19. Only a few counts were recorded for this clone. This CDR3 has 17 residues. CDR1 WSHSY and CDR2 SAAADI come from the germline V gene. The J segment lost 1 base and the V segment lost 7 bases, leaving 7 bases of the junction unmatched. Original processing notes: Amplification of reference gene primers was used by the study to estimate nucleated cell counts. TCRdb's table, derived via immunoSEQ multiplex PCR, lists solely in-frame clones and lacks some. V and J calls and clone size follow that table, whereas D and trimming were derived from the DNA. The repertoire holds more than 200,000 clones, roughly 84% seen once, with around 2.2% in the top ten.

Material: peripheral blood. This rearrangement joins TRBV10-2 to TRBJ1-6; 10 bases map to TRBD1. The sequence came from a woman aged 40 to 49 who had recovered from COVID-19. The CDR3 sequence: CASTGRTGGSYNSPLHF. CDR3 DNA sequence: TGCGCCAGCACCGGACGGACAGGGGGATCCTATAATTCACCCCTCCACTTT.